This section outlines one TCR beta chain sequence together with its context. Its antigen is unknown. One base away there is no much larger clone; base qualities are not given. To prepare the library, 5' RACE was applied. The sequencing machine was a NextSeq 500. Unique molecular identifiers were attached to individual cDNA molecules in the TCR library protocol so that sequencing error and PCR bias could be corrected. TCR alpha and beta chains were both sequenced, and the abundances of alpha and beta sequences in each sample were closely correlated with each other. The original pipeline was this. Decombinator V4 was used to annotate the V gene, J gene and CDR3 of the TCR sequences. TCRs were defined as expanded if a significant change between any two time points was detected under a Poisson model with p below 0.0001. TCR abundances were normalised to the total number of TCRs sequenced per sample and expressed as counts per million. TRAV1-2 paired with TRAJ12, TRAJ20 or TRAJ33 defined MAIT TCRs, while TRAV10 paired with TRAJ18 defined iNKT TCRs. VDJdb, accessed on 1 November 2021, was searched for TCRs annotated for CMV, EBV and SARS-CoV-2, and TCRs annotated for more than one antigen were excluded. The raw public data were reprocessed by TCRdb itself: fastp quality trimming at Q25, MiXCR clonotype calling, in-frame beta chains only. Records with the same CDR3 protein are collapsed into one entry carrying the most frequent genes and DNA. These V and J calls rely on TCRdb rather than the paper's analysis. This sample comprises some 66,000 distinct CDR3 sequences, around 8.7% of them detected only once. Approximately 3% of the sample is in the top ten clones.

A case-control design nested within a healthcare worker cohort in London, UK, was used, with weekly nasopharyngeal swab PCR tests and blood sampling performed. Healthcare workers were enrolled in the week of the UK lockdown, from 23 to 31 March 2020, and were followed every week for up to roughly 16 weeks. The data originate from a study of early T cells in non-severe SARS-CoV-2 infection (dated by TCRdb to the early 2020s). In terms of the full investigation: Because TCR sequencing was done on bulk RNA from unsorted whole blood, the alpha and beta chains could not be paired.

Broad study findings and their caveats: VDJdb matching was skewed toward anti-spike CD8 responses and likely underestimated virus-specific expansions by missing private and CD4 specificities.

V is cut by 7 bases and J by 0 bases, and the space between the germline ends is 19 bases. The CDR3, from cysteine to phenylalanine, totals 15 residues. Kept here is only the CDR3 DNA, which spans 45 bases and is read in frame from base 1. Sequences DFQATT (CDR1) and SNEGSKA (CDR2) are obtained from the germline V gene (reference sequence). This sequence originates from an adult who was a healthcare worker with PCR-confirmed SARS-CoV-2 infection or an uninfected control (not recorded which). The rearranged chain carries TRBV20-1 and TRBJ2-7, with TRBD2 tentatively as D gene (5 bases match). The sequenced material came from whole blood. The DNA is TGCAGTGTCCTGGCTAGCTCCACGAGCTCCTACGAGCAGTACTTC. The encoded protein is CSVLASSTSSYEQYF.